The sequence of this T cell receptor beta chain was determined in a study of tumor-infiltrating lymphocytes in primary liver carcinoma (TCRdb year 2017). Study-wide context: Between late 2015 and 2016, roughly five patients in China with histopathologically diagnosed primary liver carcinoma had surgical resection. The tumors of the five patients were staged as T1-T3 N0M0, with maximum diameters ranging from about 4 to 10 cm. Across five regions of each liver tumor, along with adjacent normal tissue and blood, the study brought together TCRbeta repertoire sequencing, expression microarrays and whole-exome sequencing. Hepatocellular carcinoma (four) or combined HCC and intrahepatic cholangiocarcinoma (one) was present in the five patients, who were three men and two women aged 30 to 69 years. Each sample produced about 3.5 to 7.13 million productive TCRbeta reads, and read depth showed no significant difference between tissue types. A total of 35 specimens from 5 patients, comprising some 25 tumor regions, 5 adjacent noncancerous liver tissues and 5 peripheral blood samples, were covered by TCRbeta repertoire sequencing. Repertoires from technical replicates were highly reproducible, with mean shared-clone rates roughly 0.86 and correlation coefficients above 0.98.

For this clonotype: It lacks a known antigen. Compared with germline, one end of the junction differs, possibly owing to a read error.

Including the terminal cysteine and phenylalanine, the CDR3 comprises 16 residues. Solely the CDR3 DNA is kept, with 48 bases framed from the first base. The germline V gene provides CDR1 LGHNA and CDR2 YSLEER. Using a constant-region primer and ProtoScript II reverse transcriptase, TCRbeta-specific cDNA was reverse-transcribed from 450 to 650 ng total RNA. Construction of the TCRbeta libraries relied on three nested rounds of multiplex PCR, following a slightly modified ARM-PCR procedure. Multiplex TRBV1-TRBV30 forward primers and a Cbeta reverse primer were used in the first two PCR rounds, each of which was run for approximately 9 cycles. Sample barcodes and Illumina adapters were added in a final 25-cycle PCR using Deep VentR polymerase. Before sequencing, amplicons of 200-500 bp were purified from gel using a QIAquick gel extraction kit. The TCRbeta amplicons were sequenced with 250-bp paired-end reads on an Illumina HiSeq 2500. The paper's processing steps were these. Trimmomatic v0.33 was used to quality-trim the reads, and FLASH v1.2.11 was used to merge paired reads so that full CDR3 sequences could be recovered. V, D and J germline segments were assigned to the rearranged TCRbeta sequences using MiGEC v1.2.1b. VDJtools v1.0.0 computed clonotype statistics and Shannon-Wiener diversity indices. Except for diversity analysis, only each sample's 250 most abundant clonotypes were used in subsequent analyses to reduce sampling bias. TCRdb reran the public reads through fastp at Q25 and MiXCR, keeping productive beta chains. Merged by CDR3 protein, the rows form single entries marked with the most common genes and DNA. These V and J calls rely on TCRdb rather than the paper's analysis. Here the sample has approximately 340,000 distinct CDR3 sequences; 65% occur a single time. About 6.5% of the sample lies in the top ten.

TRIzol reagent was used to extract blood RNA from unsorted whole blood, while the DNeasy Blood & Tissue kit provided the germline DNA. Patients had chronic HBV infection and were treatment-naive at sampling. Around 4 milliliters of peripheral blood were collected into K2EDTA tubes before surgery. Here is what the overall study found, with its caveats: Pairs of tumor regions showed greater repertoire overlap (mean 36%) than tumor-adjacent pairs (approximately 17%) or tumor-blood pairs (around 15%), which is consistent with antigen-driven expansion. Because sequencing covered only the TCR beta chain and unpaired alpha chains were not captured, true repertoire diversity is likely underestimated. A significantly larger repertoire fraction was made up by the top 250 clones in tumors than in blood (p = 0.039). Only five patients were included in the study, and the authors note that the findings should be validated in a larger study. Because the samples were bulk and unsorted, CD4+ and CD8+ T cell repertoires could not be compared.

The chain joins TRBV4-3 to TRBJ2-3; the D gene cannot be resolved reliably. The TCR sequence derives from a man in his forties with primary liver carcinoma and hepatitis B virus infection. The sequenced material came from peripheral blood. CDR3 reads: CPSNQGGSPSTDTQYF. The base sequence is TGCCCCAGCAACCAAGGCGGCAGCCCTAGCACAGATACGCAGTATTTT.